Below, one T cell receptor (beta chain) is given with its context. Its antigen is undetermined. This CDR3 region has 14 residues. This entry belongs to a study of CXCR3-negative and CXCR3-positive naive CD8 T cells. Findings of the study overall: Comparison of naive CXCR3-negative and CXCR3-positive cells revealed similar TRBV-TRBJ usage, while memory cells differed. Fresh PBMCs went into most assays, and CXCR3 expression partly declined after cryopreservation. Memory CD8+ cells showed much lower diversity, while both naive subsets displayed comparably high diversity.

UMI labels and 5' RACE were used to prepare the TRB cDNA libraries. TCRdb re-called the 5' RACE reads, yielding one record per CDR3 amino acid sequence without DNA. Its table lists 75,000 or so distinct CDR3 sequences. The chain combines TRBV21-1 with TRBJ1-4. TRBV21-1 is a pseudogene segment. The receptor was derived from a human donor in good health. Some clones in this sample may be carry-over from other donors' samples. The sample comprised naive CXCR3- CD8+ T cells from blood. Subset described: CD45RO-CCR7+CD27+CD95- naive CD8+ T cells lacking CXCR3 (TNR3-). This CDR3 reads CASPRRQYGEKLFF.